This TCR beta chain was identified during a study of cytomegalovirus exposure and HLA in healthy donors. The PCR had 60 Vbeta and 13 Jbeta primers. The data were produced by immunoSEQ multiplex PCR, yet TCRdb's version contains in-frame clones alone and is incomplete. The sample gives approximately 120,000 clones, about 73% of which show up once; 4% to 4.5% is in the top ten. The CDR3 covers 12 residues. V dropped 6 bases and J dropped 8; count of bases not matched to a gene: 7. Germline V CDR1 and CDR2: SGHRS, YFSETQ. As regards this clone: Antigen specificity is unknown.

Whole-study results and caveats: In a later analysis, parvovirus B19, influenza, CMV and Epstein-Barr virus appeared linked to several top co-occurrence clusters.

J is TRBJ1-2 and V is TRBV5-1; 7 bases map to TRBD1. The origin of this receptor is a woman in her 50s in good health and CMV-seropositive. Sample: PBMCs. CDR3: CASTKTGQGYTF. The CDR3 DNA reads TGCGCCAGCACCAAGACAGGGCAGGGCTACACCTTC.